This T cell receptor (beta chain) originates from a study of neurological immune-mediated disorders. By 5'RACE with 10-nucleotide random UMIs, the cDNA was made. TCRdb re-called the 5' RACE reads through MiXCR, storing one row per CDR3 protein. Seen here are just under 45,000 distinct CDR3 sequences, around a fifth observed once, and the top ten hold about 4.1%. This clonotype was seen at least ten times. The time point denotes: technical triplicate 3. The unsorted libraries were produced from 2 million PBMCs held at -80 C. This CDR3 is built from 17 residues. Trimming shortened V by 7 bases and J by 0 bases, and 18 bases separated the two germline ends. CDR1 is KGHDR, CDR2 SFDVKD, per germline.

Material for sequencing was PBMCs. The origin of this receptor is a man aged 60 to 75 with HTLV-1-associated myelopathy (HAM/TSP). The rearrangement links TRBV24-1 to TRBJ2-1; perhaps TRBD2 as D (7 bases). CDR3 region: CATSLGAGAPSYNEQFF. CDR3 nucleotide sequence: TGTGCCACCAGCCTGGGGGCGGGAGCTCCCTCCTACAATGAGCAGTTCTTC.